This T cell receptor (beta chain) originates from a study of CD8+ T cells in alopecia areata. The wider study: Treatment ran 6 to 18 months, with 6 months of follow-up afterward. Treated patients were scored for severity by percent of scalp affected.

Treatment defined: oral pan-JAK inhibitor, 5-10 mg twice daily. In alopecia areata patients, both lesional scalp punch biopsies and peripheral blood were collected. With 3 bases removed from V and 8 bases from J, the gap between germline ends came to 7 bases. The CDR3 length is 12 residues. Germline V gene data show CDR1 as LNHDA and CDR2 as SQIVND (reference sequence). The sequencing template was cDNA reverse transcribed from extracted RNA. The method was immunoSEQ multiplex PCR; TCRdb's version includes in-frame clones alone and lacks a portion of them. The sample carries about 180,000 clones, about 55% recorded once.

The clonotype comes from a human donor with alopecia areata. This chain joins TRBV19 and TRBJ1-4; the D is unclear. This specimen consisted of CD8+ T cells sorted from blood, obtained at week 24, from a patient treated with tofacitinib. The CDR3 loop is CASSITREKLFF. CDR3 bases: TGTGCCAGTAGTATTACTCGGGAAAAACTGTTTTTT.